Sequencing of this TCR beta chain was carried out in a study of blood T cell repertoires in COVID-19. Whole-study context: Sites across the United States, Italy and Spain contributed samples from acute and convalescent COVID-19. PBMCs, B-cell-depleted T cells, or T cells provided the cDNA or gDNA that made up the material.

The data were produced by immunoSEQ multiplex PCR, yet TCRdb's version contains in-frame clones alone and is incomplete. Among over 100,000 clones listed, about four fifths were seen once. The V end was cut by 4 bases, the J end by 4 bases, with 10 bases between. This CDR3 has 12 amino acids. The germline gives CDR1 GTSNPN, CDR2 SVGIG (reference sequence). The clonotype was recovered from a human donor in a cohort sampled during active COVID-19. The chain has TRBV30 and TRBJ1-2; a weak D match, TRBD1 (6 bases). The source material was peripheral blood. CDR3 loop: CAWNRVGYGYTF. The DNA for the CDR3 is TGTGCCTGGAACAGGGTGGGCTATGGCTACACCTTC.